The T cell receptor beta chain described here comes from a study of blood T cell repertoires in COVID-19. Study context: Acute and convalescent COVID-19 specimens originated in the United States, Italy and Spain.

CDR3 length equals 15 residues. Germline CDR1 is SNHLY and CDR2 is FYNNEI. Trimming removed 7 bases from V and 6 bases from J; junction bases left unmatched: 10. The data were produced by immunoSEQ multiplex PCR, yet TCRdb's version contains in-frame clones alone and is incomplete. The sample contains over 150,000 clones, approximately 85% of which appear only once. This rearrangement joins TRBV2 to TRBJ2-3, with 10 nucleotides matching TRBD2. Material: PBMCs or T cells enriched from blood (not recorded which). The clonotype comes from a middle-aged man who had recovered from COVID-19. The CDR3 sequence is CASTPTSGHEDTQYF. The CDR3 DNA reads TGTGCCAGCACCCCGACTAGCGGGCACGAGGATACGCAGTATTTT.